The entry below gives a single TCR beta chain sequence along with its context. Its cognate antigen is unknown. This specimen comes from a study of OX40 agonist ivuxolimab in advanced cancers. Study context: Participants, roughly 81% male, averaged 60 years of age, ranging from roughly 20 to 85. Three dose-escalation patients had partial responses: one with hepatocellular carcinoma and two with cutaneous melanoma. General study points: Determination of antigen specificity was not performed for the expanded peripheral T cells. CD8+ T cells were the subset that, on average, had more expanded clones than CD4+.

Here immunoSEQ multiplex PCR was the method, and the copy in TCRdb shows in-frame clones only, minus some. The table lists roughly 70,000 clones, just over 85% of them singletons. The CDR3 loop spans 13 amino acids. CDR1 GTSNPN and CDR2 SVGIG come from the germline V gene (reference sequence). The V segment lost 7 bases and the J segment 1 base; nucleotides outside the gene matches: 3. The receptor comes from an adult with an advanced solid tumor such as melanoma, head and neck, liver or kidney cancer. Specimen: CD4+ or CD8+ T cells sorted from blood, collected in a trial of the OX40 agonist ivuxolimab. This rearrangement joins TRBV30 to TRBJ2-2; 7 bases agree with TRBD1. CDR3 nucleotides: TGTGCCTCGGACAGGATGAACACCGGGGAGCTGTTTTTT. As protein: CASDRMNTGELFF.